This TCR beta chain was sequenced for a study of PD-L1 blockade in urothelial cancer. The assay was immunoSEQ multiplex PCR, and TCRdb's table has in-frame clones only and misses some. The sample yields 85,000 to 100,000 clones, roughly 84% seen once. As to time point: pretreatment peripheral blood. Patients were diagnosed with urothelial carcinoma, either locally advanced or metastatic. Germline V CDR1 and CDR2: LNHDA, SQIVND (reference sequence). The junction had 16 bases not matched to a gene; V was cut back by 5 bases and J by 6 bases. The CDR3 is 18 amino acids. The chain links TRBV19 to TRBJ2-1, with 10 bases fitting TRBD2. The input for sequencing was PBMCs, taken around atezolizumab (anti-PD-L1) treatment. This sequence was found in a man between 60 and 75 years old with urothelial cancer. The CDR3 DNA follows: TGTGCCAGTAGTCTCCGGACTAGCGGACACCTCCGGGTCAATGAGCAGTTCTTC. Its protein is CASSLRTSGHLRVNEQFF.